These T cell receptor beta chains were read from a single sample in a study of type 1 regulatory T cells. Antigens for these TCRs are unknown. One entry per CDR3 protein, called by TCRdb with MiXCR from the reads. The top ten hold 2% to 2.5% of the sample, which has about 65,000 distinct CDR3 sequences, roughly half seen once. Sequenced material: cultured non-Tr1 T cells, either the whole culture or a sorted T cell fraction (not recorded which). The receptors originated from a human donor in good health. Both conserved end residues are trimmed from each CDR3.

j_call | v_call | cdr3_aa
TRBJ2-1 | TRBV7-8 | ASSLALKGSEQF
TRBJ1-2 | TRBV5-1 | ASSRQEANYGYT
TRBJ2-7 | TRBV5-1 | ASSSAGSIYEQY
TRBJ2-3 | TRBV12-3/TRBV12-4 | ASRSSGVGTDTQY
TRBJ1-2 | TRBV28 | ASRHIYGYT
TRBJ1-1 | TRBV7-2 | ASSPTLPRAQRGTEAF
TRBJ1-1 | TRBV5-1 | ASSQNTGGNTEAF
TRBJ2-7 | TRBV5-1 | ASSSGQAVNEQY
TRBJ1-1 | TRBV7-9 | ASSSKRGQGVNTEAF
TRBJ1-6 | TRBV20-1 | SAPGGGSPLH
TRBJ2-3 | TRBV5-1 | ASRRGQSTDTQY
TRBJ1-1 | TRBV4-1 | ASSQVARDNEAF
TRBJ1-2 | TRBV5-5 | ASSLANRQGYGYT
TRBJ2-2 | TRBV5-4 | ASSGGGGAAGELF
TRBJ1-1 | TRBV4-2 | ASSQAPSGGTAMNTEAF
TRBJ2-4 | TRBV9 | ASSPSGSGGTGDIQY
TRBJ1-2 | TRBV12-3/TRBV12-4 | ASSRQGPYGYT
TRBJ1-2 | TRBV7-2 | ASSFNRANYGYT
TRBJ2-7 | TRBV20-1 | SVGGAGAGQY
TRBJ2-1 | TRBV2 | ASRGQGYEQF
TRBJ2-4 | TRBV11-3 | ASSLGRGRGPNIQY
TRBJ1-1 | TRBV29-1 | SVKRQLNTEAF
TRBJ2-2 | TRBV29-1 | SVGTGNGELF
TRBJ2-1 | TRBV3-1 | ASSGDGFRAPR
TRBJ2-6 | TRBV13 | ASSSRSAISIYSGANVLT
TRBJ2-5 | TRBV5-6 | ASSLGFRRDSQKETQY
TRBJ2-1 | TRBV6-6 | ATMLASSYNEQF
TRBJ2-5 | TRBV7-2 | ASSLERGGGALETQY
TRBJ1-2 | TRBV5-6 | ASSLASYGYT
TRBJ2-7 | TRBV5-4 | ASSLDGASGYEQY
TRBJ2-5 | TRBV11-3 | ASSTRQSPRQETQY
TRBJ1-2 | TRBV6-2/TRBV6-3 | ASSDRRDRVIYGYT
TRBJ2-2 | TRBV6-2/TRBV6-3 | ASRGLGNTGELF
TRBJ1-2 | TRBV29-1 | SVEPSPSSYGYT
TRBJ2-4 | TRBV20-1 | SASRLAGGAKNIQY
TRBJ1-5 | TRBV7-2 | ASSLEGDTNQPQH
TRBJ2-1 | TRBV5-1 | ASSPRGAGTSGGPYSYNEQF
TRBJ1-2 | TRBV7-2 | ASSKPGQEANYGYT
TRBJ2-3 | TRBV4-1 | ASSQVRTSGRASTDTQY
TRBJ1-2 | TRBV9 | ASSQGRAGIYGYT
TRBJ1-2 | TRBV5-1 | ASSDPGQSSYT